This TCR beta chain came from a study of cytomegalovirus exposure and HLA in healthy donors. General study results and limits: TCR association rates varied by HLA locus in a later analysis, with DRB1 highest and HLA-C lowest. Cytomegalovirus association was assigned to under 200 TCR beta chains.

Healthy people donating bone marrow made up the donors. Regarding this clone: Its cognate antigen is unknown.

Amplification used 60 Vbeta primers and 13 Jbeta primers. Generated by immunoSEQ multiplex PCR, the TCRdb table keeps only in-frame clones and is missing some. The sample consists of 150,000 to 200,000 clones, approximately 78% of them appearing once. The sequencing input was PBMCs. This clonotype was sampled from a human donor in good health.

CDR3 bases: TGTGCCAGCGGAACAGGTCGGGGGGTTAGGGGAGAGACCCAGTACTTC. The encoded protein is CASGTGRGVRGETQYF. The V gene is TRBV2, the J gene TRBJ2-5; TRBD2 agrees at 7 bases. V lost 8 bases, J lost 4 bases, and 16 bases stayed unmatched. Germline V gives CDR1 SNHLY, CDR2 FYNNEI. The CDR3 extends over 16 amino acids.